This is a list of T cell receptor beta chains from one sample in a study of control samples from healthy donors and cancer patients. The method was immunoSEQ multiplex PCR; TCRdb's version includes in-frame clones alone and lacks a portion of them. The table shows 150,000 or so clones, with about 93% occurring only once. The sequencing sample was made of PBMCs. These receptors originate from a man aged 55 to 70 with colorectal cancer. CDR3s include the opening cysteine and the closing phenylalanine or tryptophan.

CDR3aa: CSAKKSLEAFF
v_gene: TRBV20-1
j_gene: TRBJ1-1

CDR3aa: CAQGRGYYEQYF
v_gene: TRBV30
j_gene: TRBJ2-7

CDR3aa: CASSLGPRTGVRAFF
v_gene: TRBV5-6
j_gene: TRBJ1-1

CDR3aa: CASSSSSAPTDTQYF
v_gene: TRBV13
j_gene: TRBJ2-3

CDR3aa: CASSPLELDPRDTQYF
v_gene: TRBV4-1
j_gene: TRBJ2-3

CDR3aa: CASSLAGEIHNEQFF
v_gene: TRBV11-2
j_gene: TRBJ2-1

CDR3aa: CATSDPDGTQETQYF
v_gene: TRBV24-1
j_gene: TRBJ2-5

CDR3aa: CASTRDRDEKLFF
v_gene: TRBV2
j_gene: TRBJ1-4

CDR3aa: CASSLGQGNEKLFF
v_gene: TRBV5-1
j_gene: TRBJ1-4

CDR3aa: CARTDYLEGEQYF
v_gene: TRBV2
j_gene: TRBJ2-7

CDR3aa: CASSPGTGPPYGYTF
v_gene: TRBV7-9
j_gene: TRBJ1-2

CDR3aa: CASTPGGAFVDTQYF
v_gene: TRBV7-9
j_gene: TRBJ2-3

CDR3aa: CASSFDSLNSPLHF
v_gene: TRBV5-4
j_gene: TRBJ1-6

CDR3aa: CASSVGGARYSNQPQHF
v_gene: TRBV19
j_gene: TRBJ1-5

CDR3aa: CASSQDGNTEAFF
v_gene: TRBV4-3
j_gene: TRBJ1-1

CDR3aa: CASSRDRTGSGYTF
v_gene: TRBV3-1/TRBV3-2
j_gene: TRBJ1-2

CDR3aa: CASSQGELRTGELFF
v_gene: TRBV3-1/TRBV3-2
j_gene: TRBJ2-2

CDR3aa: CASRSTGVGNEQFF
v_gene: TRBV7-2
j_gene: TRBJ2-1

CDR3aa: CASSPGPGQTQYF
v_gene: TRBV2
j_gene: TRBJ2-5

CDR3aa: CASSLRTSGGILETQYF
v_gene: TRBV27
j_gene: TRBJ2-5

CDR3aa: CASSSEQKPRHF
v_gene: TRBV28
j_gene: TRBJ1-5

CDR3aa: CASSQGGGNQETQYF
v_gene: TRBV7-7
j_gene: TRBJ2-5

CDR3aa: CASSPSGSYNEQFF
v_gene: TRBV9
j_gene: TRBJ2-1

CDR3aa: CASSWRRSGANVLTF
v_gene: TRBV7-2
j_gene: TRBJ2-6

CDR3aa: CASSSGGSGGRTDTQYF
v_gene: TRBV3-1/TRBV3-2
j_gene: TRBJ2-3

CDR3aa: CASSLGGVDQPQHF
v_gene: TRBV5-1
j_gene: TRBJ1-5

CDR3aa: CASSFDRGVAQHF
v_gene: TRBV5-6
j_gene: TRBJ1-5

CDR3aa: CASSGGTGYNSPLHF
v_gene: TRBV9
j_gene: TRBJ1-6

CDR3aa: CASSFGTGAGYGYTF
v_gene: TRBV5-8
j_gene: TRBJ1-2

CDR3aa: CASSFRGAGNTIYF
v_gene: TRBV28
j_gene: TRBJ1-3

CDR3aa: CASKSGGALETQYF
v_gene: TRBV6-5
j_gene: TRBJ2-5

CDR3aa: CAIRSSTTGSSYNEQFF
v_gene: TRBV10-3
j_gene: TRBJ2-1

CDR3aa: CASSLEGNTEAFF
v_gene: TRBV5-1
j_gene: TRBJ1-1

CDR3aa: CASSRRGRGYEQYF
v_gene: TRBV27
j_gene: TRBJ2-7

CDR3aa: CASSIFAGLAGAVYNEQFF
v_gene: TRBV19
j_gene: TRBJ2-1

CDR3aa: CASSSRDFFETQYF
v_gene: TRBV11-3
j_gene: TRBJ2-5

CDR3aa: CASRYRDREYSPLHF
v_gene: TRBV5-5
j_gene: TRBJ1-6

CDR3aa: CASSSLDNSNQPQHF
v_gene: TRBV28
j_gene: TRBJ1-5

CDR3aa: CASSLNSAGELFF
v_gene: TRBV7-2
j_gene: TRBJ2-2

CDR3aa: CASREGQGVGGYTF
v_gene: TRBV9
j_gene: TRBJ1-2

CDR3aa: CASTDSRENSPLHF
v_gene: TRBV7-9
j_gene: TRBJ1-6

CDR3aa: CASSVGQLSGNTIYF
v_gene: TRBV9
j_gene: TRBJ1-3

CDR3aa: CASTGGADGYTF
v_gene: TRBV7-9
j_gene: TRBJ1-2

CDR3aa: CASSPSGGTSYQETQYF
v_gene: TRBV5-4
j_gene: TRBJ2-5

CDR3aa: CASSPGHTGNQPQHF
v_gene: TRBV18
j_gene: TRBJ1-5

CDR3aa: CASSSRVKETQYF
v_gene: TRBV5-1
j_gene: TRBJ2-5

CDR3aa: CASSLTSGGKVPDTQYF
v_gene: TRBV5-1
j_gene: TRBJ2-3

CDR3aa: CASSDYNQETQYF
v_gene: TRBV6-5
j_gene: TRBJ2-5